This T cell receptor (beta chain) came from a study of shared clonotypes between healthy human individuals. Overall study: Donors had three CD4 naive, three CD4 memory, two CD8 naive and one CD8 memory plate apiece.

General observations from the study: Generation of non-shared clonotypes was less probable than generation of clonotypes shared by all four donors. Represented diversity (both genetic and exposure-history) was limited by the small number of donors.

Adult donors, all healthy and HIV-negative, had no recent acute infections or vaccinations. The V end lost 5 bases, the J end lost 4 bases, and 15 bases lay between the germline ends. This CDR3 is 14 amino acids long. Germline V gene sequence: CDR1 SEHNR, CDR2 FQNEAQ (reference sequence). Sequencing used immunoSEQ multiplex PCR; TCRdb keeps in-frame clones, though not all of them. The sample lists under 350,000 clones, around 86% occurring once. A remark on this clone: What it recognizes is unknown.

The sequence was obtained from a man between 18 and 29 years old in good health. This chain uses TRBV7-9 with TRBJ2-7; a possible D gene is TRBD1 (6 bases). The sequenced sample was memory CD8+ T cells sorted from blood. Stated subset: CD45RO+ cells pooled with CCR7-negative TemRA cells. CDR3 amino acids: CASSHSQGRYEQYF. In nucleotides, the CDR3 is TGTGCCAGCAGCCATTCTCAGGGGCGGTACGAGCAGTACTTC. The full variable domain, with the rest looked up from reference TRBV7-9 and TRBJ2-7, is DTGVSQNPRHKITKRGQNVTFRCDPISEHNRLYWYRQTLGQGPEFLTYFQNEAQLEKSRLLSDRFSAERPKGSFSTLEIQRTEQGDSAMYLCASSHSQGRYEQYFGPGTRLTVT.